One sample yielded the 21 T cell receptor beta chains listed below, sequenced in a study of cytomegalovirus exposure and HLA in healthy donors (dated by TCRdb to 2016 to 2017). Library generation was performed with the immunoSEQ multiplex PCR assay. For the multiplex PCR, a mixture combining 60 forward primers for TCR Vbeta segments and 13 reverse primers for TCR Jbeta segments was used. Drawn from immuneACCESS, this table holds only the in-frame rearrangements with V and J called that TCRdb kept. Clones are partly lost; checked studies trace under half to an unresolved V gene and leave the rest unexplained. Across this sample there are approximately 140,000 clones, with over 60% seen only once. The top ten hold about 1.5% of the sample. The sequencing sample was made of PBMCs. The receptors here all came from a woman younger than 35 in good health and CMV-seronegative.

This clone was seen a handful of times. The chain's CDR3 is CASSQATGGNEKLFF. The DNA for the CDR3 is TGCGCCAGCAGCCAAGCTACAGGGGGTAATGAAAAACTGTTTTTT. The chain employs TRBV4-3 and TRBJ1-4; TRBD1 agrees at 8 bases. The V and J ends lost 1 base and 4 bases, in that order; junction bases with no gene match: 2. This CDR3 has 15 amino acids. Germline lookup yields CDR1 LGHNA and CDR2 YSLEER.

Comment on this clone: This specimen includes other DNA sequences encoding the same CDR3. The rearrangement uses TRBV29-1 and TRBJ2-2; 9 nucleotides agree with TRBD1. Germline values: CDR1 SQVTM, CDR2 ANQGSEA. This CDR3 region has 13 residues. The trim removed 7 bases at V and 3 bases at J, leaving 3 bases unmatched. CDR3: CSAGQGDTGELFF. The CDR3 DNA sequence: TGCAGCGCGGGACAGGGTGACACCGGGGAGCTGTTTTTT.

The rearrangement uses TRBV5-5 and TRBJ2-7; D is perhaps TRBD2 (6 bases). Germline V gives CDR1 SGHKS, CDR2 YYEKEE (reference sequence). There are 14 residues in the CDR3. Trimming pared 4 bases from V and 3 bases from J, leaving 14 bases between. Here the CDR3 DNA reads TGTGCCAGCAGCCGGGCGGGGAGAGACTACGAGCAGTACGTC. It specifies CASSRAGRDYEQYV.

The chain has TRBV27 and TRBJ2-1; the match to TRBD2 covers 7 bases. Germline V gives CDR1 MNHEY, CDR2 SMNVEV (reference sequence). V gave up 4 bases and J gave up 0 bases; unmatched junction bases: 6. The CDR3 has 16 amino acids. The CDR3 reads CASSSTSWSSYNEQFF. In DNA, the CDR3 is TGTGCCAGCAGTTCGACTAGCTGGAGCTCCTACAATGAGCAGTTCTTC.

V gene TRBV5-6 combines with J gene TRBJ1-5; TRBD1 aligns across 9 bases. Trimming cost V 4 bases and J 6 bases; bases outside gene matches: 5. CDR1 is SGHDT, CDR2 YYEEEE, per germline. CDR3 length: 14 amino acids. The DNA for the CDR3 is TGTGCCAGCAGCAAGGGACAGGGCGGTCAGCCCCAGCATTTT. This encodes CASSKGQGGQPQHF.

This clone was counted a few times. V and J are TRBV2 and TRBJ2-6, with 12 bases matching TRBD1. After removal of 8 bases from V and 4 bases from J, the junction contained 9 bases not matched to a gene. CDR1 and CDR2 from the germline V gene are SNHLY and FYNNEI. The CDR3 is 17 residues long. CDR3 amino acids: CASFPGQGAGGANVLTF. The CDR3 nucleotides are TGTGCCAGCTTCCCGGGACAGGGGGCAGGCGGGGCCAACGTCCTGACTTTC.

J is TRBJ1-2 and V is TRBV4-3; 9 nucleotides agree with TRBD1. CDR1 LGHNA and CDR2 YSLEER come from the germline V gene. The CDR3 has 15 amino acids. Germline trimming cut 0 bases from V and 8 bases from J; bases unmatched to any gene: 7. The CDR3 spells CASSQDIRQGEGYTF. The CDR3 coding sequence is TGCGCCAGCAGCCAAGATATTAGACAGGGGGAAGGCTACACCTTC.

This clone was detected only once. V usage is TRBV7-2 and J usage is TRBJ1-5; TRBD1 is a possible D gene (5 bases). The V end was cut by 5 bases, the J end by 0 bases, with 11 bases between. Looked up from germline, CDR1 is SGHTA and CDR2 is FQGNSA. The CDR3 totals 15 residues. The CDR3 DNA reads as TGTGCCAGCAGCCCAGGGCCATATAGCAATCAGCCCCAGCATTTT. The encoded protein is CASSPGPYSNQPQHF.

This clone was seen a few times. This chain links TRBV7-8 with TRBJ1-1; D gene unclear. V lost 1 base, J lost 4 bases, and 7 bases lay in between. The CDR3 contains 13 residues. CDR1 and CDR2 (germline): SGHVS, FQNEAQ. For the CDR3, the DNA is TGTGCCAGCAGCTTAGGGCAGTCCACTGAAGCTTTCTTT. Protein: CASSLGQSTEAFF. The full variable domain, rest sourced from reference TRBV7-8 and TRBJ1-1, is GAGVSQSPRYKVAKRGQDVALRCDPISGHVSLFWYQQALGQGPEFLTYFQNEAQLDKSGLPSDRFFAERPEGSVSTLKIQRTQQEDSAVYLCASSLGQSTEAFFGQGTRLTVV.

This chain connects TRBV2 to TRBJ2-4; 7 bases are a match to TRBD1. There are 14 residues in the CDR3. Germline V gene lookup returns CDR1 SNHLY and CDR2 FYNNEI. The V segment lost 7 bases and the J segment 8 bases; nucleotides outside the gene matches: 11. The CDR3 here is CASIYDRAGDIQYF. CDR3 bases: TGTGCCAGCATTTACGACAGGGCCGGGGACATTCAGTACTTC. Supplemented by reference TRBV2 and TRBJ2-4, the full variable domain reads EPEVTQTPSHQVTQMGQEVILRCVPISNHLYFYWYRQILGQKVEFLVSFYNNEISEKSEIFDDQFSVERPDGSNFTLKIRSTKLEDSAMYFCASIYDRAGDIQYFGAGTRLSVL.

This clone was seen only once. The chain joins TRBV6-5 to TRBJ2-1, with D perhaps TRBD1 (5 bases). Germline V gene data show CDR1 as MNHEY and CDR2 as SVGAGI. Trimming removed 0 bases from V and 4 bases from J, with 10 bases in between. This CDR3 is 15 amino acids long. The CDR3 loop is CASSYSQGLYNEQFF. DNA for the CDR3: TGTGCCAGCAGTTACTCGCAGGGTCTTTACAATGAGCAGTTCTTC.

The chain employs TRBV7-2 and TRBJ2-5, with D perhaps TRBD2 (5 bases). CDR3 size: 13 residues. The V gene lost 3 bases and the J gene lost 2 bases, with 7 bases spanning the gap. Germline CDR1 and CDR2: SGHTA and FQGNSA. The chain's CDR3 is CASSFGRQETQYF. CDR3 sequence (DNA): TGTGCCAGCAGCTTTGGGAGACAAGAGACCCAGTACTTC.

The rearrangement links TRBV9 to TRBJ1-3; maybe TRBD1 (5 bases). The V gene lost 7 bases and the J gene lost 0 bases, with 20 bases spanning the gap. The CDR3 sequence is 17 residues long. The germline gives CDR1 SGDLS, CDR2 YYNGEE. This CDR3 reads CASSFSEHDSSGNTIYF. DNA for the CDR3: TGTGCCAGCTCGTTTTCAGAACACGACAGCTCTGGAAACACCATATATTTT.

This chain joins TRBV15 and TRBJ1-6; D is perhaps TRBD1 (6 bases). Trimming removed 1 base at V and 4 bases at J, with 8 bases between. The CDR3 is 15 amino acids. Looked up from germline, CDR1 is LNHNV and CDR2 is YYDKDF (reference sequence). The CDR3 coding sequence is TGTGCCACCAGCAGAGTAACAGGGTATAATTCACCCCTCCACTTT. This sequence encodes CATSRVTGYNSPLHF.

This clone was observed a handful of times. This sequence joins TRBV4-1 and TRBJ1-1; 7 bases map to TRBD1. V lost 4 bases and J lost 3; bases outside the gene matches: 14. Germline lookup yields CDR1 MGHRA and CDR2 YSYEKL. The CDR3 length is 17 residues. CDR3 in DNA: TGCGCCAGCAGCCCCCAGGGACAGTCGGTAGGGGACACTGAAGCTTTCTTT. It specifies CASSPQGQSVGDTEAFF.

This clone was seen more than once but under ten times. The V and J genes are TRBV9 and TRBJ2-4; 10 positions match TRBD1. This CDR3 contains 14 residues. The ends lost 3 bases at V and 12 bases at J; junction bases unmatched: 9. Germline assignment: CDR1 SGDLS and CDR2 YYNGEE. The CDR3, as DNA: TGTGCCAGCAGCGCCCGGGACAGGGGACACAGTCAGTACTTC. This translates into CASSARDRGHSQYF. Full variable domain (outside the CDR3, taken from reference TRBV9 and TRBJ2-4): DSGVTQTPKHLITATGQRVTLRCSPRSGDLSVYWYQQSLDQGLQFLIQYYNGEERAKGNILERFSAQQFPDLHSELNLSSLELGDSALYFCASSARDRGHSQYFGAGTRLSVL.

V is TRBV7-2 and J is TRBJ2-1; no firm D call. The CDR3 length is 12 residues. The germline gives CDR1 SGHTA, CDR2 FQGNSA. V was pared by 1 base and J by 7 bases, with 5 bases between. The CDR3 sequence is CASSLEANEQFF. DNA for the CDR3: TGTGCCAGCAGCTTAGAAGCGAATGAGCAGTTCTTC.

The chain uses TRBV2 and TRBJ2-7; 12 bases line up with TRBD2. V was clipped by 7 bases and J by 2 bases; unmatched bases: 3. CDR3 length: 14 amino acids. Germline CDR1 is SNHLY and CDR2 is FYNNEI. The CDR3 spells CASKGLAGTYEQYF. In DNA form, the CDR3 reads TGTGCCAGCAAGGGACTAGCGGGCACCTACGAGCAGTACTTC. The variable domain in full, with the rest retrieved from reference TRBV2 and TRBJ2-7, is EPEVTQTPSHQVTQMGQEVILRCVPISNHLYFYWYRQILGQKVEFLVSFYNNEISEKSEIFDDQFSVERPDGSNFTLKIRSTKLEDSAMYFCASKGLAGTYEQYFGPGTRLTVT.

CDR3 nucleotides: TGTGCCACCAGCAGAGGGAGGGCAATCTATGGCTACACCTTC. It translates to CATSRGRAIYGYTF. The chain carries TRBV15 and TRBJ1-2, with no clear D. V lost 1 base and J lost 4, with 10 bases in between. Germline CDR1 reads LNHNV; CDR2 reads YYDKDF (reference sequence). The CDR3 has 14 amino acids.

This chain uses TRBV5-1 with TRBJ1-4; 7 positions agree with TRBD1. Germline values: CDR1 SGHRS, CDR2 YFSETQ. The CDR3 loop spans 16 amino acids. V shed 4 bases and J 8 bases; nucleotides not matched to a gene: 14. The CDR3 DNA reads TGCGCCAGCAGCGCTCCTACGAGGGGGCGGTCGGAAAAACTGTTTTTT. The encoded protein is CASSAPTRGRSEKLFF.

The chain employs TRBV19 and TRBJ2-1, with 9 bases aligning to TRBD2. This CDR3 region has 15 residues. Germline CDR1 reads LNHDA; CDR2 reads SQIVND (reference sequence). The junction had 3 bases not matched to a gene; V was cut back by 6 bases and J by 0 bases. The chain's CDR3 is CASRVSGSSYNEQFF. DNA for the CDR3: TGTGCCAGTAGGGTTAGCGGGAGCTCCTACAATGAGCAGTTCTTC.